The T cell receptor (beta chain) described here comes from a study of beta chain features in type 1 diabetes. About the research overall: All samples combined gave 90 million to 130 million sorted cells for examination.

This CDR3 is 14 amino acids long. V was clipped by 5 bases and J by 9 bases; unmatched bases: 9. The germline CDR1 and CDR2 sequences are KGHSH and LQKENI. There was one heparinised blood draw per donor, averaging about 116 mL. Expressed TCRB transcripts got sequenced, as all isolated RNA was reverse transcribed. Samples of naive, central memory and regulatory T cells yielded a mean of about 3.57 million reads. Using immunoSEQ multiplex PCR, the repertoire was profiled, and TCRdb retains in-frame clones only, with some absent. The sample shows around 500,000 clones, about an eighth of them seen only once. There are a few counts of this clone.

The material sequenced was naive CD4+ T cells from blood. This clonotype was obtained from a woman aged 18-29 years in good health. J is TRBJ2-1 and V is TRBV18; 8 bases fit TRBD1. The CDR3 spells CASSERQGSTEQFF. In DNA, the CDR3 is TGTGCCAGCTCAGAACGACAGGGGAGCACTGAGCAGTTCTTC.